A few counts support the clone carrying this T cell receptor (beta chain). This record comes from a study of human T cells and chemical hapten exposure. Time point meaning: pre-sensitization, week 0. The treatment is: therapeutic diphenylcyclopropenone sensitization with weekly scalp DPC. TCRdb redid the calling of the RACE reads with MiXCR, one entry per CDR3 protein. The sample carries fewer than 300,000 distinct CDR3 sequences, 7.5% to 9% recorded once. Trimming removed 6 bases from V and 1 base from J; junction bases left unmatched: 6. Germline assignment: CDR1 LNHDA and CDR2 SQIVND (reference sequence). The CDR3 has 15 residues.

The V gene is TRBV19, the J gene TRBJ2-3; 8 nucleotides agree with TRBD2. This specimen was whole blood, taken in connection with sensitization to the hapten diphenylcyclopropenone (DPC). The source of this sequence is a woman aged 40 to 55 with alopecia areata. Some clones in this sample may be carry-over from other donors' samples. The CDR3 nucleotides are TGTGCCAGTAGGATCAGCGGGAGCCGCACAGATACGCAGTATTTT. Protein sequence: CASRISGSRTDTQYF.